A single sample is the source of the 4 T cell receptor beta chains below, sequenced in a study of T cell responses to AZD1222 COVID-19 vaccine. Only in-frame clones appear in the TCRdb table, and some are missing; sequencing was by immunoSEQ multiplex PCR. The sample has over 150,000 clones; roughly 93% are singletons. The sequenced sample was peripheral blood, obtained 28 days after the second dose of the MenACWY control vaccine. Every receptor here comes from an adult who received the MenACWY meningococcal vaccine as a control.

In the case of this clone: An end of the junction differs from the germline gene, which may be a read error. The V gene is TRBV12-5, the J gene TRBJ1-2; D is unclear. This CDR3 is 11 amino acids long. Per germline, CDR1 LGHNT and CDR2 FRNRAP. CDR3 nucleotides: TGTGCTAGTGGGTTGGACCGGCGCTACACCTTC. It translates to CASGLDRRYTF.

The J gene is TRBJ1-1, the V gene TRBV5-1; TRBD1 agrees at 10 bases. J was trimmed by 1 base and V by 6 bases; bases with no gene match: 15. This CDR3 is built from 18 residues. Per germline, CDR1 SGHRS and CDR2 YFSETQ. The CDR3, as DNA: TGCGCCAGCACCTATGGGACAGGGGCATGGGGGACGAACACTGAAGCTTTCTTT. It translates to CASTYGTGAWGTNTEAFF.

V gene TRBV7-6 combines with J gene TRBJ1-1; a possible D gene is TRBD1 (5 bases). V was clipped by 5 bases and J by 3 bases, with 13 bases between them. The length of the CDR3 is 14 residues. The germline gives CDR1 SGHVS, CDR2 FNYEAQ. This CDR3 reads CASSLRLGDTEAFF. The CDR3 DNA reads as TGTGCCAGCAGCCTAAGACTGGGGGACACTGAAGCTTTCTTT.

The CDR3 protein is CASSLTRSSYEQYF. In nucleotides, the CDR3 is TGTGCCAGCAGCTTAACTAGGAGCTCCTACGAGCAGTACTTC. The gene calls are TRBV11-3 and TRBJ2-7; D is possibly TRBD2 (5 bases). V was cut by 2 bases and J by 0 bases, with 8 bases left in between. Germline-derived CDR1 and CDR2 are SGHNT and YENEEA. The CDR3 contains 14 residues. The variable domain in full, completed from reference TRBV11-3 and TRBJ2-7, reads EAGVVQSPRYKIIEKKQPVAFWCNPISGHNTLYWYLQNLGQGPELLIRYENEEAVDDSQLPKDRFSAERLKGVDSTLKIQPAELGDSAVYLCASSLTRSSYEQYFGPGTRLTVT.